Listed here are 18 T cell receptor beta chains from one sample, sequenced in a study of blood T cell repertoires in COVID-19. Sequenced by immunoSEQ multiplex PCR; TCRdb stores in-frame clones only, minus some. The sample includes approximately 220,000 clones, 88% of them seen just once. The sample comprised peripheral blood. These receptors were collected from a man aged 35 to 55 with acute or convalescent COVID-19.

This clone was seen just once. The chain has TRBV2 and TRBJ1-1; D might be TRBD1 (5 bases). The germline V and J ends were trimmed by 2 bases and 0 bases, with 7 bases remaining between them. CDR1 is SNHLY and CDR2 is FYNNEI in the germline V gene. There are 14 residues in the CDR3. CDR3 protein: CASSEWGMNTEAFF. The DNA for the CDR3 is TGTGCCAGCAGTGAATGGGGCATGAACACTGAAGCTTTCTTT. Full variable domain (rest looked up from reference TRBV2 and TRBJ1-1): EPEVTQTPSHQVTQMGQEVILRCVPISNHLYFYWYRQILGQKVEFLVSFYNNEISEKSEIFDDQFSVERPDGSNFTLKIRSTKLEDSAMYFCASSEWGMNTEAFFGQGTRLTVV.

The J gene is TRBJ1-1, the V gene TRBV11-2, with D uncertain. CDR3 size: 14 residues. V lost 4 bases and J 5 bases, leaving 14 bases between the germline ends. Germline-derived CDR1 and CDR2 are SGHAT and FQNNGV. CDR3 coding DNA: TGTGCCAGCAGCTATACTCAGGTGTGGACTGAAGCTTTCTTT. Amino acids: CASSYTQVWTEAFF.

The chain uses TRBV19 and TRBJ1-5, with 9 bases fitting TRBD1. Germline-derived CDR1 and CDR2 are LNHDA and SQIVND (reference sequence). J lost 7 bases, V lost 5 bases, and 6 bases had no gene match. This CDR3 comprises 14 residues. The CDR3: CASSQTGGWQPQHF. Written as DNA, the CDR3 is TGTGCCAGTAGTCAGACAGGGGGTTGGCAGCCCCAGCATTTT. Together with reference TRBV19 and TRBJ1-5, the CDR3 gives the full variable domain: DGGITQSPKYLFRKEGQNVTLSCEQNLNHDAMYWYRQDPGQGLRLIYYSQIVNDFQKGDIAEGYSVSREKKESFPLTVTSAQKNPTAFYLCASSQTGGWQPQHFGDGTRLSIL.

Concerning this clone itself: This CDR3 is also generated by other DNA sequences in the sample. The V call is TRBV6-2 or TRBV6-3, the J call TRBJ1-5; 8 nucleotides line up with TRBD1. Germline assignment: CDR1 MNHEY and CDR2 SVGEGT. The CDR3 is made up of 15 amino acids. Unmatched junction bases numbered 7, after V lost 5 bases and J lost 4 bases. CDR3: CASSNGQGRNQPQHF. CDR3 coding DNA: TGTGCCAGCAGTAATGGACAGGGTCGGAATCAGCCCCAGCATTTT.

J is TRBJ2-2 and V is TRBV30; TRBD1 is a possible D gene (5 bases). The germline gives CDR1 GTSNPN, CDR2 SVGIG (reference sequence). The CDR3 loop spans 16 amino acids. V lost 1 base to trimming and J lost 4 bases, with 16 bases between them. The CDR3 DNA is TGTGCCTGGAGTGCCCCAGGGATAAGGTTCACCGGGGAGCTGTTTTTT. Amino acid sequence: CAWSAPGIRFTGELFF.

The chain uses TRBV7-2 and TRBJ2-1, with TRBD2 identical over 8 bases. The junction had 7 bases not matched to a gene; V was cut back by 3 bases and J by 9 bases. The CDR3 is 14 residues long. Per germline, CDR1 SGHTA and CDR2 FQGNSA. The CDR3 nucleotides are TGTGCCAGCAGCTTCGAAGGACTAGCTGTTGAGCAGTTCTTC. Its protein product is CASSFEGLAVEQFF.

This CDR3 reads CASSVSTGGNYGYTF. The CDR3 DNA follows: TGTGCCAGCAGTGTATCGACAGGGGGTAACTATGGCTACACCTTC. This chain uses TRBV6-4 with TRBJ1-2, with TRBD1 identical over 9 bases. Germline CDR1 and CDR2: MRHNA and SNTAGT. Trimming at V came to 4 bases and at J to 1 base, leaving 4 bases not matched to a gene. The length of the CDR3 is 15 residues.

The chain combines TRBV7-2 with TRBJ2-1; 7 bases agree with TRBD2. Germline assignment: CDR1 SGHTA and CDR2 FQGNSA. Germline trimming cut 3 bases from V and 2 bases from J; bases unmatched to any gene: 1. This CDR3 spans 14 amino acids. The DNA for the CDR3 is TGTGCCAGCAGCTTTCGGGGGGCCTACAATGAGCAGTTCTTC. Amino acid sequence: CASSFRGAYNEQFF.

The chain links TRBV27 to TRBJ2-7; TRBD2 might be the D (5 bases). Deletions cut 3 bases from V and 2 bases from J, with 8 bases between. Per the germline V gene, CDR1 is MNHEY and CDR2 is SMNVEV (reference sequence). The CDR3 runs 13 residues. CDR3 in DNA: TGTGCCAGCAGTTTCGGGGTTACCTACGAGCAGTACTTC. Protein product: CASSFGVTYEQYF.

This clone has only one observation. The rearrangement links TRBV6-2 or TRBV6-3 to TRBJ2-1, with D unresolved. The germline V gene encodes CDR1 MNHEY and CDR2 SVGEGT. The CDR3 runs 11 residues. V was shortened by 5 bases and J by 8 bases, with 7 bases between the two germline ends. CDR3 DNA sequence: TGTGCCAGCAGTGACTTATATGAGCAGTTCTTC. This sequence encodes CASSDLYEQFF.

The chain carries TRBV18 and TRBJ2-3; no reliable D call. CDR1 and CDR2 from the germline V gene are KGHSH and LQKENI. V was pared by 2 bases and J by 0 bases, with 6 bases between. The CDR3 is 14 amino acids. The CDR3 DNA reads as TGTGCCAGCTCACCAGCCAGAAGCACAGATACGCAGTATTTT. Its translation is CASSPARSTDTQYF.

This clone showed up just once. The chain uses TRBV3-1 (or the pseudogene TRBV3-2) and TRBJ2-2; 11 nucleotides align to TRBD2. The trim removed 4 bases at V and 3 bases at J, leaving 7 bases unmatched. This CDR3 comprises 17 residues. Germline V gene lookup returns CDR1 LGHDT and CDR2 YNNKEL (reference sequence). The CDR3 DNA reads TGTGCCAGCAGCCTCGGACTAGCGGGCCGCTACACCGGGGAGCTGTTTTTT. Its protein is CASSLGLAGRYTGELFF.

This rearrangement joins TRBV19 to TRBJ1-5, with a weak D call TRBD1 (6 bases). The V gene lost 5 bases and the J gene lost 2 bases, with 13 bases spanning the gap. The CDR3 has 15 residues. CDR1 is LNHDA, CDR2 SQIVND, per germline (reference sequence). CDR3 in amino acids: CASSVYRERNQPQHF. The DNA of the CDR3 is TGTGCCAGTAGTGTATACAGGGAGCGCAATCAGCCCCAGCATTTT. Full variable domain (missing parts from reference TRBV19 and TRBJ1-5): DGGITQSPKYLFRKEGQNVTLSCEQNLNHDAMYWYRQDPGQGLRLIYYSQIVNDFQKGDIAEGYSVSREKKESFPLTVTSAQKNPTAFYLCASSVYRERNQPQHFGDGTRLSIL.

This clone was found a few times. CDR3 bases: TGTGCCAGCAGCCCAGGGACTGTGAATCAGCCCCAGCATTTT. This sequence encodes CASSPGTVNQPQHF. V usage is TRBV7-3 and J usage is TRBJ1-5; a weak D match, TRBD1 (5 bases). Germline CDR1 reads SGHTA; CDR2 reads FQGTGA. The CDR3 length is 14 residues. The V gene lost 5 bases and the J gene lost 4 bases, with 12 bases spanning the gap.

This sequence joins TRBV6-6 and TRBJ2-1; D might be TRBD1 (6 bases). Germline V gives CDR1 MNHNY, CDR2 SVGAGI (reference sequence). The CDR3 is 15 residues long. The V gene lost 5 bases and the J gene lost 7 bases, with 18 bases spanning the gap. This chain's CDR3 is CASSPGTNKLNEQFF. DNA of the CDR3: TGTGCCAGCAGTCCCGGGACAAATAAGCTGAATGAGCAGTTCTTC.

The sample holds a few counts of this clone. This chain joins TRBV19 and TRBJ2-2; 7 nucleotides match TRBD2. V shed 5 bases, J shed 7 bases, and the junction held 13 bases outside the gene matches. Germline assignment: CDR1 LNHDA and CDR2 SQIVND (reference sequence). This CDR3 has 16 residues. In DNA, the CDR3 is TGTGCCAGTAGTGCCGGACTAGTCGCCGCAAGCGGGGAGCTGTTTTTT. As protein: CASSAGLVAASGELFF.

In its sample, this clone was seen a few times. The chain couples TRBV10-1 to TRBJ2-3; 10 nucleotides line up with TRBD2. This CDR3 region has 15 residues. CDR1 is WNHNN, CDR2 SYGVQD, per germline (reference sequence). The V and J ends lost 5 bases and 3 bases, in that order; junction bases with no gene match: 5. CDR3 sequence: CASSTGSGGTDTQYF. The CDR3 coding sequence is TGCGCCAGCAGTACCGGTAGCGGGGGGACAGATACGCAGTATTTT.

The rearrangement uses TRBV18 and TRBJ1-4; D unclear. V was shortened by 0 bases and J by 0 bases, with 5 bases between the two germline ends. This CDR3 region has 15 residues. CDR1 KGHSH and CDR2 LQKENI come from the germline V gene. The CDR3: CASSPPSATNEKLFF. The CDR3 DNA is TGTGCCAGCTCACCACCGTCTGCAACTAATGAAAAACTGTTTTTT.